This passage covers 2 T cell receptor beta chains from one sample sequenced in a study of radiotherapy plus CTLA-4 blockade in lung cancer. This table comes from immunoSEQ multiplex PCR, and its TCRdb copy is limited to in-frame clones, with some not included. The repertoire holds roughly 76,000 clones, with less than 85% as singletons. This specimen consisted of peripheral blood, obtained from a patient treated with radiotherapy plus ipilimumab. The receptor set was obtained from a human donor with non-small cell lung cancer whose response to radiotherapy plus ipilimumab could not be evaluated.

The rearrangement links TRBV5-8 to TRBJ2-7; TRBD1 agrees at 7 bases. The CDR3 has 13 residues. Germline V CDR1 and CDR2: SGHTS, YDEGEE. V was pared by 5 bases and J by 2 bases, with 4 bases of the junction left unmatched. CDR3: CASRGQSAYEQYF. The CDR3 DNA is TGTGCCAGCAGGGGACAGTCTGCCTACGAGCAGTACTTC.

V and J are TRBV6-1 and TRBJ1-2; 8 nucleotides line up with TRBD1. The CDR3 loop spans 18 amino acids. Trimming took 3 bases from V and 4 from J; bases not matched to a gene: 16. CDR1 and CDR2 from the germline V gene are MNHNS and SASEGT. The DNA of the CDR3 is TGTGCCAGCAGTGATTTTTTAGGGACAGGAACAACTCCCTATGGCTACACCTTC. The encoded protein is CASSDFLGTGTTPYGYTF.